Sequencing of this TCR beta chain was carried out in a study of monozygotic twins with inflammatory bowel disease. Overall study findings and caveats: The sharing of clonotypes with others was lower in IBD patients than in healthy twins, especially with disease activity.

Reanalyzing the 5' RACE reads, TCRdb keeps one entry per CDR3 protein, without DNA. In all, the sample yields about 300,000 distinct CDR3 sequences. Remarks on this clonotype: Its antigen is unknown.

The sample comprised blood. This sequence originates from a human donor with ulcerative colitis or Crohn's disease, or a healthy co-twin of an affected twin (not recorded which).

The CDR3 region is CASRRSGFLKNIQYF. The chain employs TRBV27 and TRBJ2-4. From germline, CDR1 is MNHEY and CDR2 SMNVEV (reference sequence). This CDR3 is 15 amino acids long.